This T cell receptor beta chain comes out of a study of blood T cell repertoires in COVID-19. CDR1 and CDR2 (germline): SGDLS, YYNGEE. This CDR3 region has 11 residues. The junction had 1 base not matched to a gene; V was cut back by 3 bases and J by 10 bases. The protocol was immunoSEQ multiplex PCR, while the TCRdb copy is restricted to in-frame clones and leaves out a portion. The data contain approximately 41,000 clones, about four fifths of them singletons. The TCR was taken from a man in his forties with active or convalescent COVID-19. Sequencing was done on a sample of peripheral blood. The J gene is TRBJ2-1, the V gene TRBV9; 7 bases are a match to TRBD1. The CDR3 DNA sequence: TGTGCCAGCAGCGCAGGGGGAGAGCAGTTCTTC. It codes for CASSAGGEQFF.